Described below is a single T cell receptor beta chain sequence and its context. Its target is unknown. Preparation of the TCRbeta library was carried out with unique molecular identifiers. TCRdb re-called the PCR reads through MiXCR, storing one row per CDR3 protein. The repertoire includes about 17,000 distinct CDR3 sequences, around an eighth of them detected once, and 71% sits in the top ten. The data are from a study of T-cell reconstitution after alpha-beta-depleted transplantation in children. Study-level findings and limits: Diversity of TCRbeta at day 60 was high in some patients, arising from surviving recipient T cells and thymic progenitors. In patients about two months after transplant, alpha-beta T cells reportedly arose from several hundred expanded graft clones. Hyperexpanded clones declined; after one year, newly produced T cells mostly supplied diversity.

The CDR3 is 11 residues long. The sample in question was PBMCs, mostly from graft donor cells, obtained 180 days after TCRalphabeta/CD19-depleted stem cell transplant. This sequence joins TRBV21-1 and TRBJ2-1; the D segment call TRBD1 is taken from the table without a DNA check. TRBV21-1 is marked as a pseudogene. The clonotype was recovered from a boy less than two years old who had a stem cell transplant for Wiskott-Aldrich syndrome, so the T cells may come from the graft donor. The CDR3 region is CASRLGDEQFF. The CDR3 nucleotides are TGTGCCAGCAGATTAGGGGATGAGCAGTTCTTC.